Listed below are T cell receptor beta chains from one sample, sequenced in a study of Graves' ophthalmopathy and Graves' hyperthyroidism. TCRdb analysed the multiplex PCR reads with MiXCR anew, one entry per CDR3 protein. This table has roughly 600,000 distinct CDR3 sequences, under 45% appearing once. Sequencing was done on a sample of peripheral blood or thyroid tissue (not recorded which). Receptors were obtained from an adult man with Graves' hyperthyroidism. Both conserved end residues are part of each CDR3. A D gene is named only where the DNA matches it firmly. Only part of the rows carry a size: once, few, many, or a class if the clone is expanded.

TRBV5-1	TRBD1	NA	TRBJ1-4	CASSQEGTGEDGKLFF	TGCGCCAGCAGCCAAGAAGGAACAGGGGAAGATGGAAAACTGTTTTTT
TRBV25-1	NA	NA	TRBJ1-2	CASTPGQLSGNTF	TGTGCCAGCACCCCGGGACAACTCTCTGGAAACACCTTC
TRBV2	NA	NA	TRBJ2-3	CASRPLGRTDTQYF	TGTGCCAGCAGGCCTTTGGGTCGCACAGATACGCAGTATTTT
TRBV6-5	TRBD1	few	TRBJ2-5	CASRLTGWQETQYF	TGTGCCAGCAGGTTGACAGGGTGGCAAGAGACCCAGTACTTC
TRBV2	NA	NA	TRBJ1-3	CASKTRANTIYF	TGTGCCAGCAAGACCAGGGCAAACACCATATATTTT
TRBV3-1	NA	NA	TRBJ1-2	CASSQDLAGMSYGYTF	TGTGCCAGCAGCCAAGACTTGGCAGGGATGAGTTATGGCTACACCTTC
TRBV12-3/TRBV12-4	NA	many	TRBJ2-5	CASSNQETQYF	TGTGCCAGCAGCAACCAAGAGACCCAGTACTTC
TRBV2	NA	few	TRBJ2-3	CASSLPPTGSTDTQYF	TGTGCCAGCAGCTTACCCCCAACGGGGAGCACAGATACGCAGTATTTT
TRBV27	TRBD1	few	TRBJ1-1	CASSFRRTGGPSEAFF	TGTGCCAGCAGTTTCCGTCGGACAGGGGGCCCTAGTGAAGCTTTCTTT
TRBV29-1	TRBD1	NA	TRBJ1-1	CRKGQLNTEAFF	TGCAGGAAGGGACAGCTGAACACTGAAGCTTTCTTT
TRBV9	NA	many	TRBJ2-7	CASSVRGGEQYF	TGTGCCAGCAGCGTAAGGGGGGGCGAGCAGTACTTC
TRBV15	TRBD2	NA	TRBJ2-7	CATSRPGLHEQYF	TGTGCCACCAGCAGACCGGGACTACACGAGCAGTACTTC
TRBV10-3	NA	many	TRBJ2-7	CAISESPSYEQYF	TGTGCCATCAGTGAGTCACCCTCCTACGAGCAGTACTTC
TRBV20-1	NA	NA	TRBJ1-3	CSAGALGTSGNTIYF	TGCAGTGCTGGAGCGCTCGGGACTTCTGGAAACACCATATATTTT
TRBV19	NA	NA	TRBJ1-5	CASRGEFRFVHF	TGTGCCAGTAGAGGCGAATTTCGGTTCGTACATTTT
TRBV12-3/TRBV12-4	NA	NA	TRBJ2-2	CASSWIEGSNTGELFF	TGTGCCAGCAGTTGGATAGAGGGGTCGAACACCGGGGAGCTGTTTTTT
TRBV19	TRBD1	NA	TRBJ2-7	CASSFVHRGAYEQYF	TGTGCCAGTAGTTTCGTTCACAGGGGGGCCTACGAGCAGTACTTC
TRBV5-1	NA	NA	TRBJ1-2	CASSLTGNTF	TGCGCCAGCAGCTTGACTGGCAACACCTTC
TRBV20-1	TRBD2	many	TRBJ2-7	CSARESGRASNLYEQYF	TGCAGTGCTAGAGAGAGCGGGAGGGCCAGTAATCTCTACGAGCAGTACTTC
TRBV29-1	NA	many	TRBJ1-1	CSVDETGLNTEAFF	TGCAGCGTGGATGAAACAGGGTTGAACACTGAAGCTTTCTTT
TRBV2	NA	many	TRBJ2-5	CASGLYPRETQYF	TGTGCCAGTGGGCTTTATCCGAGAGAGACCCAGTACTTC
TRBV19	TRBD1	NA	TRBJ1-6	CASSISGTGNSPLHF	TGTGCCAGTAGTATCTCCGGGACAGGGAATTCACCCCTCCACTTT
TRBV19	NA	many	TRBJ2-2	CASSIIMFGGTGELFF	TGTGCCAGTAGTATCATCATGTTTGGGGGCACCGGGGAGCTGTTTTTT
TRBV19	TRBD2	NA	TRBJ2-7	CASSPYAGGPGYEQYF	TGTGCCAGTAGTCCCTATGCGGGAGGGCCCGGCTACGAGCAGTACTTC
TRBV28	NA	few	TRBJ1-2	CASSSQGRNYGYTF	TGTGCCAGCAGTTCTCAGGGACGCAACTATGGCTACACCTTC